These 21 T cell receptor beta chains share one sample of origin, sequenced in a study of OX40 agonist ivuxolimab in advanced cancers. The protocol was immunoSEQ multiplex PCR, while the TCRdb copy is restricted to in-frame clones and leaves out a portion. The sample carries about 18,000 clones, about three quarters recorded once. This specimen was CD4+ or CD8+ T cells sorted from blood, taken in a trial of the OX40 agonist ivuxolimab. The origin of the receptors is an adult with an advanced solid tumor such as melanoma, head and neck, liver or kidney cancer.

The chain is built from TRBV29-1 and TRBJ2-7; 8 nucleotides line up with TRBD1. CDR3 length equals 12 residues. Trimming took 6 bases from V and 3 from J; bases not matched to a gene: 4. Germline CDR1 and CDR2: SQVTM and ANQGSEA. The CDR3 nucleotides read TGCAGCGTCTGGACAGGGAGCTACGAGCAGTACTTC. Protein sequence: CSVWTGSYEQYF.

The chain has TRBV19 and TRBJ2-6, with D unclear. There are 15 residues in the CDR3. Between the trimmed V and J ends, which lost 0 bases and 0 bases, there was a span of 3 bases. The germline gives CDR1 LNHDA, CDR2 SQIVND (reference sequence). CDR3 region: CASSIDASGANVLTF. In DNA form, the CDR3 reads TGTGCCAGTAGTATAGATGCCTCTGGGGCCAACGTCCTGACTTTC.

The chain joins TRBV28 to TRBJ2-3, with D perhaps matching TRBD2 (6 bases). CDR1 and CDR2 from the germline V gene are MDHEN and SYDVKM. The CDR3 has 19 amino acids. Here the CDR3 reads CATKSGTVKTLGHTDTQYF. The CDR3 nucleotides read TGTGCGACCAAATCCGGGACTGTCAAAACCCTTGGACACACAGATACGCAGTATTTT.

The chain joins TRBV2 to TRBJ2-7, with a tentative D call TRBD1 (6 bases). V was clipped by 6 bases and J by 5 bases, with 14 bases between them. Germline V CDR1 and CDR2: SNHLY, FYNNEI. The CDR3 is made up of 13 amino acids. The CDR3 nucleotides are TGTGCCAGCAGGGAGAAGGGGGTGGACGAGCAGTACTTC. This sequence encodes CASREKGVDEQYF.

The chain is built from TRBV25-1 and TRBJ1-2; D unresolved. This CDR3 contains 14 residues. V gave up 1 base and J gave up 3 bases, with 9 bases separating them. The germline CDR1 and CDR2 sequences are MGHDK and SYGVNS. The CDR3 nucleotides read TGTGCCAGCAGTGAATCTGAAGTCCACTATGGCTACACCTTC. Its translation is CASSESEVHYGYTF.

This chain connects TRBV5-6 to TRBJ2-7, with TRBD1 matching 9 bases. This CDR3 spans 14 amino acids. V lost 2 bases to trimming and J lost 1 base; unmatched junction nucleotides: 1. Germline V gene data show CDR1 as SGHDT and CDR2 as YYEEEE. The CDR3 region is CASSFGTGSYEQYF. For the CDR3, the DNA is TGTGCCAGCAGCTTCGGGACAGGGTCCTACGAGCAGTACTTC.

This clone is large within its sample. The gene calls are TRBV19 and TRBJ1-5, with no clear D. This CDR3 contains 14 residues. Germline CDR1 is LNHDA and CDR2 is SQIVND (reference sequence). V dropped 6 bases and J dropped 0 bases, with 9 bases sitting between them. The CDR3 protein is CASSLIDSNQPQHF. In nucleotides, the CDR3 is TGTGCCAGTAGCCTTATAGATAGCAATCAGCCCCAGCATTTT.

V and J are TRBV5-5 and TRBJ2-1; D could derive from TRBD1 or TRBD2 (5 bases each). Trimming took 0 bases from V and 9 from J, leaving 13 bases between them. The CDR3 spans 14 residues. Germline loops: CDR1 SGHKS, CDR2 YYEKEE (reference sequence). CDR3 sequence: CASSLVTEGPEQFF. As DNA, the CDR3 is TGTGCCAGCAGCTTGGTTACAGAGGGGCCTGAGCAGTTCTTC.

The chain links TRBV4-3 to TRBJ1-2; 7 bases are a match to TRBD1. CDR1 and CDR2 from the germline V gene are LGHNA and YSLEER. This CDR3 comprises 15 residues. Trimming took 6 bases from V and 6 from J; bases not matched to a gene: 13. The CDR3 spells CASSQSKGRGDGYTF. In DNA, the CDR3 is TGCGCCAGCAGTCAATCTAAAGGCAGGGGGGATGGCTACACCTTC.

The chain carries TRBV6-9 and TRBJ2-7; maybe TRBD2 (5 bases). Between the trimmed V and J ends, which lost 0 bases and 5 bases, there was a span of 11 bases. Germline V gene lookup returns CDR1 MNHGY and CDR2 SVAAGI. The CDR3 sequence is 14 residues long. Here the CDR3 DNA reads TGTGCCAGCAGTTATTCTAGCGACAACGACGAGCAGTACTTC. It translates to CASSYSSDNDEQYF.

The chain recombines TRBV28 with TRBJ1-2; D perhaps matches TRBD1 (5 bases). The V gene's germline CDR1 is MDHEN and CDR2 SYDVKM. The CDR3 runs to 17 residues. Trimming removed 3 bases from V and 0 bases from J, with 17 bases in between. The CDR3 reads CASSLGTGVSSNYGYTF. The DNA for the CDR3 is TGTGCCAGCAGTTTGGGGACGGGGGTCTCCTCTAACTATGGCTACACCTTC.

Comments on this clone: A read error may account for a junction end that differs from germline. The J gene is TRBJ2-1, the V gene TRBV6-5; unclear D gene. Germline CDR1 reads MNHEY; CDR2 reads SVGAGI. The CDR3 totals 13 residues. CDR3 amino acids: CAGSLVGGNEQFF. CDR3 bases: TGTGCCGGCAGCTTGGTGGGTGGCAATGAGCAGTTCTTC.

This chain uses TRBV9 with TRBJ2-3, with D maybe TRBD2 (6 bases). CDR1 and CDR2 from the germline V gene are SGDLS and YYNGEE. This CDR3 is 15 amino acids long. With 0 bases removed from V and 6 bases from J, the gap between germline ends came to 14 bases. DNA of the CDR3: TGTGCCAGCAGCGTAGGTGCGGGACCCCCCGATACGCAGTATTTT. Translation gives CASSVGAGPPDTQYF.

CDR3 loop: CASSSSSEEQFF. The CDR3 DNA reads TGTGCCAGCAGCTCCTCTAGTGAGGAGCAGTTCTTC. The chain is built from TRBV7-8 and TRBJ2-1; no reliable D call. CDR1 and CDR2 from the germline V gene are SGHVS and FQNEAQ. The CDR3 totals 12 residues. V lost 4 bases and J lost 10, with 11 bases in between.

The chain combines TRBV7-6 with TRBJ2-7; 8 positions agree with TRBD1. Looked up from germline, CDR1 is SGHVS and CDR2 is FNYEAQ. There are 12 residues in the CDR3. The junction had 3 bases not matched to a gene; V was cut back by 4 bases and J by 7 bases. The CDR3 coding sequence is TGTGCCAGCAGCTACGACAGGGGAGAGCAGTACTTC. Translating it yields CASSYDRGEQYF.

The V gene is TRBV10-3, the J gene TRBJ2-2; 8 nucleotides match TRBD1. Per germline, CDR1 ENHRY and CDR2 SYGVKD. V was clipped by 6 bases and J by 1 base; unmatched bases: 4. The CDR3 length is 15 residues. CDR3 DNA sequence: TGTGCCATCAGGCTCGACAGGGGGAACACCGGGGAGCTGTTTTTT. Amino acid sequence: CAIRLDRGNTGELFF.

This clone is medium-sized. The chain recombines TRBV4-2 with TRBJ1-4; TRBD1 might be the D (6 bases). Germline CDR1 and CDR2: LGHNA and YNFKEQ. The CDR3 runs to 15 residues. V lost 1 base to trimming and J lost 4 bases, with 10 bases between them. The CDR3 DNA is TGTGCCAGCAGCCAAGCTAACAGGGATAATGAAAAACTGTTTTTT. Translating gives CASSQANRDNEKLFF.

The chain carries TRBV6-5 and TRBJ2-5; D unclear. The CDR3 consists of 13 residues. Trimming stripped 6 bases from V and 5 bases from J, with 13 bases between. CDR1 MNHEY and CDR2 SVGAGI come from the germline V gene. The CDR3 loop is CASRSLVEETQYF. For the CDR3, the DNA is TGTGCCAGCAGATCCCTAGTAGAGGAGACCCAGTACTTC.

This clone turned up a few times. The chain recombines TRBV27 with TRBJ2-3, with TRBD2 identical over 11 bases. Germline loops: CDR1 MNHEY, CDR2 SMNVEV (reference sequence). Unmatched junction bases numbered 1, after V lost 5 bases and J lost 6 bases. There are 13 residues in the CDR3. CDR3 nucleotides: TGTGCCAGCAGTCGACTAGCGGGGGATACGCAGTATTTT. This encodes CASSRLAGDTQYF.

This clone was picked up a small number of times. The V call is TRBV28, the J call TRBJ2-7; D not resolved. Germline CDR1 and CDR2: MDHEN and SYDVKM. V gave up 3 bases and J gave up 4 bases, with 10 bases separating them. The CDR3 contains 13 residues. This CDR3 is CASSLPEKYEQYF. The CDR3 nucleotides read TGTGCCAGCAGTTTGCCAGAGAAGTACGAGCAGTACTTC.

This chain joins TRBV12-2 and TRBJ2-2. TRBV12-2 counts as a pseudogene. The CDR3 runs 13 residues. The CDR3 DNA reads as TGTGCAAGTCGCTTCCCTAGGGACCGGGGAGCTGTTTTT. Translated: CASRFPRDRGAVF.